The 16 T cell receptor beta chains in this list originate from one sample, sequenced in a study of T cell responses to AZD1222 COVID-19 vaccine. Some clones are missing from TCRdb's copy, which holds only in-frame ones; the method was immunoSEQ multiplex PCR. The sample yields 100,000 to 150,000 clones, over 80% seen once. Here the sequenced sample was peripheral blood, taken on day 0 of AZD1222 vaccination. The receptors stem from an adult in good health.

V gene TRBV10-3 combines with J gene TRBJ2-3; a possible D gene is TRBD2 (6 bases). Between the trimmed V and J ends, which lost 7 bases and 2 bases, there was a span of 13 bases. Germline CDR1 is ENHRY and CDR2 is SYGVKD. The CDR3 spans 14 residues. CDR3: CAINSAGSTDTQYF. The CDR3 DNA reads as TGTGCCATCAATTCAGCGGGCTCCACAGATACGCAGTATTTT.

The genes are TRBV30 and TRBJ2-3; D might be TRBD2 (7 bases). Trimming left V 0 bases short and J 4 bases short, with 14 bases between. Germline V gene lookup returns CDR1 GTSNPN and CDR2 SVGIG (reference sequence). This CDR3 has 15 residues. The DNA for the CDR3 is TGTGCCTGGAGTGTACGGGGAGGGGGGGCAGATACGCAGTATTTT. It is translated as CAWSVRGGGADTQYF.

The rearrangement links TRBV9 to TRBJ2-5, with 9 bases aligning to TRBD2. Germline lookup yields CDR1 SGDLS and CDR2 YYNGEE. Germline trimming cut 0 bases from V and 3 bases from J; bases unmatched to any gene: 6. The CDR3 is made up of 16 amino acids. CDR3 coding DNA: TGTGCCAGCAGCGTAGAGGGTAGCGGGGGAGAAGAGACCCAGTACTTC. It encodes CASSVEGSGGEETQYF.

This rearrangement joins TRBV5-1 to TRBJ2-1; D call uncertain. CDR3 length equals 13 residues. Between the trimmed V and J ends, which lost 2 bases and 5 bases, there was a span of 8 bases. CDR1 is SGHRS and CDR2 is YFSETQ in the germline V gene. The CDR3 DNA is TGCGCCAGCAGCTTAAGGCAGAACAATGAGCAGTTCTTC. Protein: CASSLRQNNEQFF.

The genes are TRBV10-3 and TRBJ1-1, with 10 bases identical to TRBD1. The V and J ends lost 3 bases and 4 bases, in that order; junction bases with no gene match: 11. This CDR3 is 17 amino acids long. Germline V gene sequence: CDR1 ENHRY, CDR2 SYGVKD. The CDR3 nucleotides read TGTGCCATCAGTGAACTCCGGGACAGGGGAAAAGTCACTGAAGCTTTCTTT. As protein: CAISELRDRGKVTEAFF.

In its sample, this clone was seen once. The gene calls are TRBV7-9 and TRBJ1-2; D is unclear. V lost 4 bases, J lost 2 bases, and 14 bases lay in between. CDR3 length: 15 residues. Per germline, CDR1 SEHNR and CDR2 FQNEAQ (reference sequence). CDR3 coding DNA: TGTGCCAGCAGCTCCCGGGAGCGGGGAAACTATGGCTACACCTTC. Amino acids: CASSSRERGNYGYTF.

The chain carries TRBV13 and TRBJ1-1, with TRBD1 matching 7 bases. The length of the CDR3 is 16 residues. Germline V CDR1 and CDR2: PRHDT, FYEKMQ (reference sequence). V was pared by 0 bases and J by 0 bases, with 4 bases of the junction left unmatched. The CDR3 reads CASSLGSGGLNTEAFF. The CDR3 DNA sequence: TGTGCCAGCAGCTTAGGCTCAGGGGGTTTGAACACTGAAGCTTTCTTT.

This chain uses TRBV5-4 with TRBJ2-3, with 9 positions matching TRBD2. The CDR3 contains 17 residues. V lost 1 base and J lost 0; bases outside the gene matches: 6. CDR1 SGHNT and CDR2 YYREEE come from the germline V gene (reference sequence). The CDR3 bases are TGTGCCAGCAGCTTGCCTGCTAGCGGGACCAGCACAGATACGCAGTATTTT. Residues: CASSLPASGTSTDTQYF.

V gene TRBV3-1 (or the pseudogene TRBV3-2) combines with J gene TRBJ1-6; maybe TRBD1 (5 bases). V was pared by 5 bases and J by 8 bases, with 16 bases between. From germline, CDR1 is LGHDT and CDR2 YNNKEL (reference sequence). The CDR3 contains 15 residues. CDR3 sequence: CASSGEGSYYSPLHF. For the CDR3, the DNA is TGTGCCAGCAGCGGCGAGGGGTCCTACTATTCACCCCTCCACTTT.

The chain recombines TRBV7-9 with TRBJ1-4; TRBD1 aligns across 9 bases. The CDR3 has 15 amino acids. In germline, CDR1 is SEHNR, CDR2 FQNEAQ (reference sequence). V dropped 5 bases and J dropped 7; count of bases not matched to a gene: 8. For the CDR3, the DNA is TGTGCCAGCAGCACTCCCGGGACAGGGAGTGAAAAACTGTTTTTT. It yields the protein CASSTPGTGSEKLFF.

This clone was counted once. This rearrangement joins TRBV3-1 (or the pseudogene TRBV3-2) to TRBJ1-5; TRBD1 is a possible D gene (5 bases). The CDR3 contains 12 residues. V was pared by 8 bases and J by 9 bases, with 14 bases between. CDR1 is LGHDT, CDR2 YNNKEL, per germline (reference sequence). The CDR3 loop is CASCSGTGPQHF. CDR3 nucleotides: TGTGCCAGCTGTAGCGGGACGGGGCCCCAGCATTTT.

V is TRBV28 and J is TRBJ2-2; 9 nucleotides match TRBD1. V lost 4 bases to trimming and J lost 0 bases; unmatched junction nucleotides: 6. Germline V lookup: CDR1 MDHEN, CDR2 SYDVKM. This CDR3 comprises 17 residues. The chain's CDR3 is CASSSLQGASNTGELFF. CDR3 bases: TGTGCCAGCAGTTCCTTACAGGGGGCGTCGAACACCGGGGAGCTGTTTTTT.

V usage is TRBV2 and J usage is TRBJ1-1; D may be TRBD1 (5 bases). Per the germline V gene, CDR1 is SNHLY and CDR2 is FYNNEI. This CDR3 region has 13 residues. V dropped 6 bases and J dropped 6 bases, with 14 bases sitting between them. This CDR3 reads CASSPGIGAEAFF. CDR3 bases: TGTGCCAGCAGCCCAGGGATAGGGGCTGAAGCTTTCTTT.

The V and J genes are TRBV4-1 and TRBJ2-7; D remains unclear. Germline lookup yields CDR1 MGHRA and CDR2 YSYEKL. This CDR3 spans 14 amino acids. V was cut by 2 bases and J by 3 bases, with 11 bases left in between. CDR3 nucleotide sequence: TGCGCCAGCAGCCAAAATGGACCGTACTACGAGCAGTACTTC. Translated: CASSQNGPYYEQYF.

The chain carries TRBV5-1 and TRBJ1-3; 11 bases line up with TRBD1. Per the germline V gene, CDR1 is SGHRS and CDR2 is YFSETQ. The ends lost 3 bases at V and 3 bases at J; junction bases unmatched: 5. The CDR3 runs to 16 residues. Written as DNA, the CDR3 is TGCGCCAGCAGCTGGACAGGGGGCGAGGGTGGAAACACCATATATTTT. Encoded protein: CASSWTGGEGGNTIYF.

This chain uses TRBV18 with TRBJ2-3; 11 bases are a match to TRBD2. This CDR3 spans 16 amino acids. The germline CDR1 and CDR2 sequences are KGHSH and LQKENI. With V trimmed by 3 bases and J by 6 bases, 8 bases remained unmatched. CDR3 sequence: CASSPGLADNGDTQYF. CDR3 DNA: TGTGCCAGCTCACCGGGACTAGCGGATAATGGGGATACGCAGTATTTT.